These 28 T cell receptor beta chains originate from one sample sequenced in a study of human T cells and chemical hapten exposure. Using its own MiXCR run on the RACE reads, TCRdb lists one record per CDR3 protein. The sample includes around 340,000 distinct CDR3 sequences, around 6.9% seen only once; the top ten take 7% to 10%. Described time point: patch test 1, 2 weeks after DPC sensitization. Treatment indicated: therapeutic diphenylcyclopropenone sensitization with weekly scalp DPC. The sample in question was whole blood, obtained in connection with sensitization to the hapten diphenylcyclopropenone (DPC). The receptors derive from a woman younger than 30 with alopecia areata. Some clones in this sample may be carry-over from other donors' samples.

This clonotype was recorded a few times. The chain links TRBV4-3 to TRBJ1-2; D ambiguous. Germline-derived CDR1 and CDR2 are LGHNA and YSLEER. This CDR3 region has 15 residues. Trimming took 0 bases from V and 4 from J, leaving 12 bases between them. CDR3 protein: CASSQDPYSSYGYTF. DNA of the CDR3: TGCGCCAGCAGCCAAGATCCCTATTCCAGCTATGGCTACACCTTC.

This clonotype was counted many times. The chain links TRBV20-1 to TRBJ2-5; D gene unclear. CDR1 and CDR2 (germline): DFQATT, SNEGSKA (reference sequence). This CDR3 has 10 residues. V was trimmed by 5 bases and J by 1 base, leaving 2 bases between them. The CDR3 reads CSALQETQYF. The CDR3 region has the DNA TGCAGTGCTCTCCAAGAGACCCAGTACTTC.

This clonotype was observed at least ten times. This chain uses TRBV12-3 or TRBV12-4 with TRBJ2-5; perhaps TRBD2 as D (6 bases). The CDR3 has 17 amino acids. V was shortened by 5 bases and J by 0 bases, with 19 bases between the two germline ends. The CDR3 is CASSLTTGVAYQETQYF. CDR3 sequence (DNA): TGTGCCAGCAGTCTGACAACGGGGGTCGCGTACCAAGAGACCCAGTACTTC.

With regard to this clonotype: A read error may be the cause here, since a much bigger clone is one base away. The chain combines TRBV5-1 with TRBJ2-5, with D uncertain. Trimming took 0 bases from V and 1 from J, leaving 10 bases between them. Germline CDR1 and CDR2: SGHRS and YFSETQ. This CDR3 is 15 amino acids long. DNA of the CDR3: TGCGCCAGCAGCTTGGGGCAGCTTTTCCAAGAGACCCAGTACTTC. This translates into CASSLGQLFQETQYF.

This chain uses TRBV5-1 with TRBJ1-6; 11 bases map to TRBD1. The germline CDR1 and CDR2 sequences are SGHRS and YFSETQ. V lost 4 bases to trimming and J lost 7 bases; unmatched junction nucleotides: 10. This CDR3 spans 17 amino acids. As DNA, the CDR3 is TGCGCCAGCAGCAAGGGGGACAGGGGGTTTGGAAATTCACCCCTCCACTTT. It translates to CASSKGDRGFGNSPLHF.

The table lists this clonotype with many counts. The V and J genes are TRBV29-1 and TRBJ2-1; D ambiguous. The CDR3 runs to 15 residues. V was clipped by 6 bases and J by 0 bases, with 15 bases between them. In germline, CDR1 is SQVTM, CDR2 ANQGSEA. The CDR3, as DNA: TGCAGCGTCCTCAGTGCGGCGACCTCCTACAATGAGCAGTTCTTC. It encodes CSVLSAATSYNEQFF.

This clonotype was seen a few times. V is TRBV20-1 and J is TRBJ1-3, with 7 bases identical to TRBD1. The V segment lost 6 bases and the J segment 0 bases; nucleotides outside the gene matches: 2. Germline CDR1 DFQATT, CDR2 SNEGSKA (reference sequence). The length of the CDR3 is 13 residues. The CDR3 loop reads CSAEGASGNTIYF. CDR3 sequence (DNA): TGCAGTGCCGAGGGGGCCTCTGGAAACACCATATATTTT.

This clonotype was counted a few times. The chain recombines TRBV27 with TRBJ1-5; possible D gene TRBD1, 5 bases. V dropped 3 bases and J dropped 3 bases, with 9 bases sitting between them. Germline V gives CDR1 MNHEY, CDR2 SMNVEV (reference sequence). The CDR3 spans 14 residues. As DNA, the CDR3 is TGTGCCAGCAGTTTGCAGGGATTCAATCAGCCCCAGCATTTT. Translated: CASSLQGFNQPQHF.

This clonotype was picked up a small number of times. This chain joins TRBV28 and TRBJ1-5; 8 bases are a match to TRBD1. There are 16 residues in the CDR3. Trimming cost V 4 bases and J 6 bases; bases outside gene matches: 11. Germline values: CDR1 MDHEN, CDR2 SYDVKM. CDR3 protein: CASSSPWTGFGQPQHF. The DNA for the CDR3 is TGTGCCAGCAGTTCCCCATGGACAGGGTTTGGTCAGCCCCAGCATTTT.

This clonotype turned up a few times. CDR3 sequence reads: CASSLLGGGYEQYF. The CDR3 nucleotides read TGTGCCAGCAGTTTACTCGGTGGGGGCTACGAGCAGTACTTC. The chain couples TRBV27 to TRBJ2-7; tentatively, D is TRBD1 or TRBD2 (5 bases each). The V and J ends lost 2 bases and 3 bases respectively, with 11 bases between them. Germline V lookup: CDR1 MNHEY, CDR2 SMNVEV (reference sequence). The CDR3 runs to 14 residues.

This clonotype was counted a few times. The CDR3 sequence is CASSLGQRTTGELFF. The CDR3, as DNA: TGCGCCAGCAGCTTGGGCCAGCGTACCACCGGGGAGCTGTTTTTT. V and J are TRBV5-1 and TRBJ2-2; no clear D gene. The CDR3 covers 15 residues. The V gene lost 0 bases and the J gene lost 4 bases, with 10 bases spanning the gap. Germline lookup yields CDR1 SGHRS and CDR2 YFSETQ.

This clonotype was detected many times. The chain uses TRBV7-6 and TRBJ2-3, with D tentatively TRBD1 or TRBD2 (5 bases each). Germline-derived CDR1 and CDR2 are SGHVS and FNYEAQ. The length of the CDR3 is 13 residues. Trimming pared 3 bases from V and 6 bases from J, leaving 10 bases between. CDR3 loop: CASSFQGDDTQYF. The CDR3 DNA sequence: TGTGCCAGCAGCTTCCAAGGGGACGATACGCAGTATTTT.

The rearrangement joins TRBV10-2 to TRBJ1-5; D gene uncertain. The CDR3 consists of 15 residues. V was trimmed by 5 bases and J by 11 bases, leaving 22 bases between them. The germline gives CDR1 WSHSY, CDR2 SAAADI. In DNA, the CDR3 is TGCGCCAGCAGTTTCGGGCCCCCAGAAGATTTGGCCCAGCATTTT. Translation gives CASSFGPPEDLAQHF.

This sequence joins TRBV5-5 and TRBJ1-1; no clear D. The CDR3 runs to 13 residues. Trimming left V 1 base short and J 4 bases short, with 8 bases between. Germline V gene sequence: CDR1 SGHKS, CDR2 YYEKEE (reference sequence). CDR3 residues: CASSLIASTEAFF. Here the CDR3 DNA reads TGTGCCAGCAGCTTGATCGCCAGCACTGAAGCTTTCTTT.

This clonotype was counted many times. The V gene is TRBV20-1, the J gene TRBJ2-1, with a tentative D call TRBD1 (6 bases). V lost 6 bases and J 9 bases, leaving 21 bases between the germline ends. CDR3 length equals 14 residues. Per the germline V gene, CDR1 is DFQATT and CDR2 is SNEGSKA (reference sequence). As DNA, the CDR3 is TGCAGTGCGGCGGAGACATACAGGGATAGTGAGCAGTTCTTC. Its translation is CSAAETYRDSEQFF.

In this sample, this clonotype turned up many times. J is TRBJ2-3 and V is TRBV12-3 or TRBV12-4; 12 bases align to TRBD2. Losses at the gene ends were 3 bases for V and 3 bases for J; bases not matched to a gene: 10. The CDR3 has 18 amino acids. In DNA form, the CDR3 reads TGTGCCAGCAGTTTTGTAGCTAGCGGGGGGGATGGGACAGATACGCAGTATTTT. Amino acids: CASSFVASGGDGTDTQYF.

V gene TRBV9 combines with J gene TRBJ1-1; no firm D call. This CDR3 is built from 12 residues. Germline V gives CDR1 SGDLS, CDR2 YYNGEE. With 2 bases removed from V and 3 bases from J, the gap between germline ends came to 5 bases. The CDR3: CASSVRYTEAFF. The DNA of the CDR3 is TGTGCCAGCAGCGTTAGGTACACTGAAGCTTTCTTT. The variable domain in full, with the rest retrieved from reference TRBV9 and TRBJ1-1, is DSGVTQTPKHLITATGQRVTLRCSPRSGDLSVYWYQQSLDQGLQFLIQYYNGEERAKGNILERFSAQQFPDLHSELNLSSLELGDSALYFCASSVRYTEAFFGQGTRLTVV.

Judged by abundance, this clonotype is medium-sized. In DNA, the CDR3 is TGTGCCAGCAGCGTAGGCGCGGGGCCTATCTACGAGCAGTACTTC. Translating gives CASSVGAGPIYEQYF. The chain is built from TRBV9 and TRBJ2-7, with D possibly being TRBD2 (6 bases). Germline CDR1 and CDR2: SGDLS and YYNGEE. The CDR3 covers 15 residues. Deletions cut 0 bases from V and 3 bases from J, with 13 bases between.

This clonotype was observed a handful of times. The V and J genes are TRBV25-1 and TRBJ2-7, with TRBD2 as a possible D gene (5 bases). This CDR3 region has 13 residues. V lost 5 bases to trimming and J lost 8 bases, with 16 bases between them. Germline V gives CDR1 MGHDK, CDR2 SYGVNS. CDR3: CASSPRRGNQQYF. CDR3 nucleotides: TGTGCCAGCAGTCCGAGACGAGGGAATCAGCAGTACTTC.

This clonotype was observed a few times. As DNA, the CDR3 is TGCGCCAGCCGAAGAGGGACATCCCGGTATTTGTACTTC. Residues: CASRRGTSRYLYF. The rearrangement uses TRBV5-1 and TRBJ2-7, with D possibly TRBD1 on 6 matching bases. Germline V gives CDR1 SGHRS, CDR2 YFSETQ. This CDR3 spans 13 amino acids. V lost 7 bases to trimming and J lost 12 bases, with 23 bases between them.

The rearrangement joins TRBV6-2 or TRBV6-3 to TRBJ2-1; D unclear. From germline, CDR1 is MNHEY and CDR2 SVGEGT. The CDR3 runs 13 residues. Trimming took off 4 bases at V and 12 bases at J, with 16 bases between the two ends. The CDR3 nucleotides are TGTGCCAGCAGTTCCTCAATTTTAGTTTGGCAGTTCTTC. It codes for CASSSSILVWQFF.

The sample holds a few counts of this clonotype. The rearrangement joins TRBV7-2 to TRBJ1-1; 8 nucleotides match TRBD1. After removal of 4 bases from V and 4 bases from J, the junction contained 8 bases not matched to a gene. The V gene's germline CDR1 is SGHTA and CDR2 FQGNSA. The CDR3 is made up of 15 amino acids. CDR3 amino acids: CASSSEQGEGTEAFF. In nucleotides, the CDR3 is TGTGCCAGCAGCTCCGAACAGGGGGAGGGCACTGAAGCTTTCTTT.

This clonotype was detected a few times. The chain combines TRBV20-1 with TRBJ2-1; maybe TRBD2 (5 bases). The V end lost 1 base, the J end lost 0 bases, and 10 bases lay between the germline ends. Germline CDR1 and CDR2: DFQATT and SNEGSKA (reference sequence). The CDR3 spans 15 residues. The CDR3 DNA follows: TGCAGTGCTAGAGCGCGCGGAGGCTCCTACAATGAGCAGTTCTTC. This gives the protein CSARARGGSYNEQFF.

This clonotype was counted a few times. The V call is TRBV28, the J call TRBJ2-7; perhaps TRBD2 as D (6 bases). CDR3 length: 11 residues. The germline CDR1 and CDR2 sequences are MDHEN and SYDVKM. The V gene lost 8 bases and the J gene lost 5 bases, with 10 bases spanning the gap. In nucleotides, the CDR3 is TGTGCCAGCGGAGGGCGGAACGAGCAGTACTTC. It yields the protein CASGGRNEQYF. The complete variable domain, with remaining parts taken from reference TRBV28 and TRBJ2-7, reads DVKVTQSSRYLVKRTGEKVFLECVQDMDHENMFWYRQDPGLGLRLIYFSYDVKMKEKGDIPEGYSVSREKKERFSLILESASTNQTSMYLCASGGRNEQYFGPGTRLTVT.

This clonotype came up many times. This chain joins TRBV12-3 or TRBV12-4 and TRBJ2-7; 8 nucleotides align to TRBD1. Trimming at V came to 5 bases and at J to 2 bases, leaving 5 bases not matched to a gene. This CDR3 region has 14 residues. The CDR3 bases are TGTGCCAGCAGTCCAAAGGACAGGGCCTACGAGCAGTACTTC. It encodes CASSPKDRAYEQYF.

About this clonotype: An end of the junction does not agree with germline; a read error may underlie this. This chain joins TRBV28 and TRBJ1-4; no firm D call. The CDR3 length is 12 residues. In germline, CDR1 is MDHEN, CDR2 SYDVKM. CDR3 in DNA: TGTGGCAGCAGTCCCCTCCCCCAAAAACTGTTTTTT. Its protein product is CGSSPLPQKLFF.

This clonotype was seen at least ten times. The chain has TRBV6-5 and TRBJ2-5; TRBD2 aligns across 11 bases. The CDR3 spans 17 residues. Germline V gives CDR1 MNHEY, CDR2 SVGAGI. The V gene end was trimmed by 5 bases and the J gene end by 0 bases; junction bases not matched to a gene: 8. CDR3 protein: CASSRDTSGGYQETQYF. Here the CDR3 DNA reads TGTGCCAGCAGTCGGGATACTAGCGGGGGATACCAAGAGACCCAGTACTTC.

This clonotype occurred a few times. The chain has TRBV6-6 and TRBJ1-3; D ambiguous. The V end was cut by 7 bases, the J end by 4 bases, with 11 bases between. The germline V gene has CDR1 MNHNY and CDR2 SVGAGI (reference sequence). The CDR3 is made up of 13 amino acids. The CDR3 DNA follows: TGTGCCAGCATCAAGAGAGGGGGAAACACCATATATTTT. This translates into CASIKRGGNTIYF.